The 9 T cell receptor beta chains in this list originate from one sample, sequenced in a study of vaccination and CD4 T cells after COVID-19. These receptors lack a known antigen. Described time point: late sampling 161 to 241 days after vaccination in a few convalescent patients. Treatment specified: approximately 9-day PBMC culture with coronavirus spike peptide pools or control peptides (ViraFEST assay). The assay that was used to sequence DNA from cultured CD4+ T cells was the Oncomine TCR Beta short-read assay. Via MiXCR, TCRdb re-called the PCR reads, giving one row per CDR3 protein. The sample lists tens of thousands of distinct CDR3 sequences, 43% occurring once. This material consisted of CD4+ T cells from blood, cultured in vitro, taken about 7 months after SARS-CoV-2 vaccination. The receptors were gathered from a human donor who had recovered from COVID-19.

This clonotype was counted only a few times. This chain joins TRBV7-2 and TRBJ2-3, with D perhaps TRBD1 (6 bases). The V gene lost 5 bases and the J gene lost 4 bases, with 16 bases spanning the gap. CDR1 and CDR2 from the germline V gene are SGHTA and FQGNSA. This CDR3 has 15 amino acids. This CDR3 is CASSPTRGQSDTQYF. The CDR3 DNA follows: TGTGCCAGCAGCCCAACGAGGGGACAATCAGATACGCAGTATTTT.

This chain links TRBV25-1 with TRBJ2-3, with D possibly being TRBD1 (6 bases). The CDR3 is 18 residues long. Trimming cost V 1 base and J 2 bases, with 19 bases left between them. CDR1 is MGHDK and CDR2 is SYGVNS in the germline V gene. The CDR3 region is CASSESAGTPKSTDTQYF. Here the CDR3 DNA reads TGTGCCAGCAGTGAATCCGCCGGGACACCCAAATCCACAGATACGCAGTATTTT.

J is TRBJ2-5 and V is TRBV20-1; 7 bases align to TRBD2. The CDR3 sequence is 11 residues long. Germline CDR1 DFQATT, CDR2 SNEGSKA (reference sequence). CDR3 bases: TGCAGGGCCAGGGAGGGGGAGACCCAGTACTTC. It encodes CRAREGETQYF.

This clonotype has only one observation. The CDR3 DNA reads TGTGCCAGCAGTTGGCAGGGCACAGATACGCAGTATTTT. Amino acid sequence: CASSWQGTDTQYF. The chain joins TRBV6-2 or TRBV6-3 to TRBJ2-3, with D hard to call. Per the germline V gene, CDR1 is MNHEY and CDR2 is SVGEGT. The CDR3 contains 13 residues. The V gene lost 4 bases and the J gene lost 1 base, with 6 bases spanning the gap.

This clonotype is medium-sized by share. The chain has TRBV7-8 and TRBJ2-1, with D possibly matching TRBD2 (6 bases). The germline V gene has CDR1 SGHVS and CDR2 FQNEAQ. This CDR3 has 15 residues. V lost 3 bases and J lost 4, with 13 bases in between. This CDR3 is CASSFRLGRYNEQFF. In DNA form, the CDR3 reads TGTGCCAGCAGCTTCCGACTAGGGAGGTACAATGAGCAGTTCTTC.

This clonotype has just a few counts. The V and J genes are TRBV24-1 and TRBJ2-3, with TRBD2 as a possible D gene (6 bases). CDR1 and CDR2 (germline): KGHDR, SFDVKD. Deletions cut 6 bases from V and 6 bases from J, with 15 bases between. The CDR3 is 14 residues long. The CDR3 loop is CATSRRSGADTQYF. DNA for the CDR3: TGTGCCACCAGTAGACGTTCGGGAGCCGATACGCAGTATTTT.

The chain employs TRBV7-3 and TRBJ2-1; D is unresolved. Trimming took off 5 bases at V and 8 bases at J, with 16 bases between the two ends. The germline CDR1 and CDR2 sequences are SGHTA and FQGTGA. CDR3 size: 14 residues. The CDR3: CASSEKTPGDEQFF. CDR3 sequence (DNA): TGTGCCAGCAGCGAAAAGACCCCCGGCGATGAGCAGTTCTTC. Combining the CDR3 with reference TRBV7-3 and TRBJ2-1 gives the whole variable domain GAGVSQTPSNKVTEKGKYVELRCDPISGHTALYWYRQSLGQGPEFLIYFQGTGAADDSGLPNDRFFAVRPEGSVSTLKIQRTERGDSAVYLCASSEKTPGDEQFFGPGTRLTVL.

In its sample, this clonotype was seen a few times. CDR3 nucleotides: TGTGCCATCAGTGAGGGACCTTGGAACACTGAAGCTTTCTTT. Protein product: CAISEGPWNTEAFF. The rearrangement uses TRBV10-3 and TRBJ1-1; D is ambiguous. This CDR3 spans 14 amino acids. Germline V gene sequence: CDR1 ENHRY, CDR2 SYGVKD. Trimming took 2 bases from V and 1 from J, leaving 8 bases between them.

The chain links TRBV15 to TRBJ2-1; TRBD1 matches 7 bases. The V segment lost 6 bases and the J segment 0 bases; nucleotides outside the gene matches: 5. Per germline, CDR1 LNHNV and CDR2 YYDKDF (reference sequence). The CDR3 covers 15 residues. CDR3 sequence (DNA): TGTGCCACCAGAGTGGACAGGAGCTCCTACAATGAGCAGTTCTTC. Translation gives CATRVDRSSYNEQFF.